The T cell receptor beta chain described here comes from a study of blood T cell repertoires in COVID-19. As for the study in general: Sources were T cells, B-cell-depleted T cells, or PBMCs; the material itself was cDNA or gDNA.

CDR1 and CDR2 from the germline V gene are SGHDT and YYEEEE. The J segment lost 4 bases and the V segment lost 0 bases, leaving 1 base of the junction unmatched. The CDR3 contains 14 residues. Generated by immunoSEQ multiplex PCR, the TCRdb table keeps only in-frame clones and is missing some. This repertoire shows fewer than 45,000 clones, 85% found once; its top ten account for roughly 13%. The source of this sequence is a human donor in a cohort sampled during active COVID-19. The chain has TRBV5-6 and TRBJ2-4, with 7 bases lining up with TRBD1. The sequencing sample was made of peripheral blood. The chain's CDR3 is CASSLDRGKNIQYF. The CDR3 bases are TGTGCCAGCAGCTTGGACAGGGGTAAAAACATTCAGTACTTC.